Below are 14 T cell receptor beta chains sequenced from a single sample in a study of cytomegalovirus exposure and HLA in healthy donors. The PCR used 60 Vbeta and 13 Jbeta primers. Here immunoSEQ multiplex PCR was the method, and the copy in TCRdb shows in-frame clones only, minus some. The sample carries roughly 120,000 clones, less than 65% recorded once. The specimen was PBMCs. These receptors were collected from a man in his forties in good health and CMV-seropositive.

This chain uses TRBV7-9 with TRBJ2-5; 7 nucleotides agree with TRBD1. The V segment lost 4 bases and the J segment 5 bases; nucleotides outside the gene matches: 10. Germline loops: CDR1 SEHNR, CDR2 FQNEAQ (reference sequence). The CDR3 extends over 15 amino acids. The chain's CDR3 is CASSSGTVLGETQYF. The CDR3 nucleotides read TGTGCCAGCAGCTCAGGGACAGTCTTAGGGGAGACCCAGTACTTC.

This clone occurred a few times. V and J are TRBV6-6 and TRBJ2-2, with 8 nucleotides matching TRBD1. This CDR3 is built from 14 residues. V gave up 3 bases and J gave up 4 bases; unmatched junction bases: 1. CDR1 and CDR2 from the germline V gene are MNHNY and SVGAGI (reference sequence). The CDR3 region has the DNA TGTGCCAGCAGTTATGACAGGGGCACCGGGGAGCTGTTTTTT. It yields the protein CASSYDRGTGELFF.

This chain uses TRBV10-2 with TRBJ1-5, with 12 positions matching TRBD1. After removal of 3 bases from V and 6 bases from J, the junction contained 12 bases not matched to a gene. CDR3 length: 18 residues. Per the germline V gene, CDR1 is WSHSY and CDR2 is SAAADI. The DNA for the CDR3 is TGCGCCAGCAGTGATTCCGGGACAGGGGGCGTCGGTTTTCAGCCCCAGCATTTT. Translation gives CASSDSGTGGVGFQPQHF.

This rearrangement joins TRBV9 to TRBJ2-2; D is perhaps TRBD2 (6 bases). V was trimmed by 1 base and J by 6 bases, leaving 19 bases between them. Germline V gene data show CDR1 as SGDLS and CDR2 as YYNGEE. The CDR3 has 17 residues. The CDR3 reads CASSVSPRGISAGELFF. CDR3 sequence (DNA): TGTGCCAGCAGCGTAAGTCCCCGGGGGATATCGGCCGGGGAGCTGTTTTTT.

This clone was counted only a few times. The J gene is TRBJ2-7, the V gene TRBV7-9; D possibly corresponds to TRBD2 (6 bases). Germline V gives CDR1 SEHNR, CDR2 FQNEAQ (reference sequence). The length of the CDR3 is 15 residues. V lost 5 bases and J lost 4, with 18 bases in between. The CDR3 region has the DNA TGTGCCAGCAGCCCCTGGGGTAGCGGAGTATACGAGCAGTACTTC. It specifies CASSPWGSGVYEQYF.

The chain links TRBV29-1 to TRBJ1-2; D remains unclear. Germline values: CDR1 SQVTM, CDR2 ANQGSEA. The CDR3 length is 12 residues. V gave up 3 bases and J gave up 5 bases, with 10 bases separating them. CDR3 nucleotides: TGCAGCGTTGACAGTCCCGTTTATGGCTACACCTTC. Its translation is CSVDSPVYGYTF.

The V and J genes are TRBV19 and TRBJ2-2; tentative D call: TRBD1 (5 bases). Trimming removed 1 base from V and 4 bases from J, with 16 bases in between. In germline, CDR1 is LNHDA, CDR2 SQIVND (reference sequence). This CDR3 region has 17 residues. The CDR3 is CASSIGLQDPSTGELFF. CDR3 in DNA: TGTGCCAGTAGTATAGGCTTACAGGACCCGAGCACCGGGGAGCTGTTTTTT.

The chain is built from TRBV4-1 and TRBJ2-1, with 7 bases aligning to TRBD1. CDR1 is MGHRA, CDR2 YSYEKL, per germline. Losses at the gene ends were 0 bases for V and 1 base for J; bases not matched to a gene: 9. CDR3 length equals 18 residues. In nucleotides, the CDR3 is TGCGCCAGCAGCCAAGATTTGGGCAGGGGGAGATCCTACAATGAGCAGTTCTTC. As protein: CASSQDLGRGRSYNEQFF.

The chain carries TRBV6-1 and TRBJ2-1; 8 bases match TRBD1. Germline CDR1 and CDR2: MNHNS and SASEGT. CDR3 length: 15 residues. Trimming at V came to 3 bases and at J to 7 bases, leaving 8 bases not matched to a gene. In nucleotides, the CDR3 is TGTGCCAGCAGTGAGGGCAGGGGGCGGTGGAATGAGCAGTTCTTC. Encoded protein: CASSEGRGRWNEQFF.

The CDR3 here is CASSVGSRYGYTF. The CDR3 DNA reads as TGTGCCAGCAGTGTGGGCAGTAGGTATGGCTACACCTTC. The gene calls are TRBV28 and TRBJ1-2; D not certain. The V gene lost 5 bases and the J gene lost 5 bases, with 12 bases spanning the gap. The germline gives CDR1 MDHEN, CDR2 SYDVKM. CDR3 length equals 13 residues.

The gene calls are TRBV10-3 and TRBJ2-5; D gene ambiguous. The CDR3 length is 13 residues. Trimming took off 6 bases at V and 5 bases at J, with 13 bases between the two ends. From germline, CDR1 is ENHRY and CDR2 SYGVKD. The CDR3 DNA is TGTGCCATCAGGCGGCAGCCTGAGGAGACCCAGTACTTC. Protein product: CAIRRQPEETQYF.

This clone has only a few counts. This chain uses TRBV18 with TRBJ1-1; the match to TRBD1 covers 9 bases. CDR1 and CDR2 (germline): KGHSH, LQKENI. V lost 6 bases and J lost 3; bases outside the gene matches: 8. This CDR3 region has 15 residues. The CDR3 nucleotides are TGTGCCAGCTCTCAAATACAGGGGGCGGACACTGAAGCTTTCTTT. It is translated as CASSQIQGADTEAFF.

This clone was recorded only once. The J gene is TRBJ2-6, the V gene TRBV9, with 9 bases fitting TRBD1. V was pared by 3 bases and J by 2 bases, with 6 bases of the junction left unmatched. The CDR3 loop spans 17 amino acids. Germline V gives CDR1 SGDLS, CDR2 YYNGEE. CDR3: CASSARDRVPGANVLTF. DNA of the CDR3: TGTGCCAGCAGCGCCCGGGACAGGGTCCCTGGGGCCAACGTCCTGACTTTC. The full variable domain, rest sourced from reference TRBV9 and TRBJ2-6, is DSGVTQTPKHLITATGQRVTLRCSPRSGDLSVYWYQQSLDQGLQFLIQYYNGEERAKGNILERFSAQQFPDLHSELNLSSLELGDSALYFCASSARDRVPGANVLTFGAGSRLTVL.

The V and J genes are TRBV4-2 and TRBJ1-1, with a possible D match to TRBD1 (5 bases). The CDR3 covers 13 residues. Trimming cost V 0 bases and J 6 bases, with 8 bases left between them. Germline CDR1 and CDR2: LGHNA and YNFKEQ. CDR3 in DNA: TGTGCCAGCAGCCAAGATGGGGGGGCTGAAGCTTTCTTT. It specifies CASSQDGGAEAFF.